The clone carrying this T cell receptor (beta chain) has a count of ten or more. Trimming cost V 7 bases and J 2 bases, with 20 bases left between them. The length of the CDR3 is 16 residues. Germline V gene data show CDR1 as ENHRY and CDR2 as SYGVKD. This sample is part of a study of T cells in Graves' hyperthyroidism and ophthalmopathy. Amplification yielded TCR beta CDR3 regions, with RNA transcripts as the source. A set of HTBI primers served as the primers for a first-round RT-PCR of the TCR CDR3. TCRdb reanalysed the multiplex PCR reads using MiXCR and keeps one entry per CDR3 protein. The sample records about 280,000 distinct CDR3 sequences, under 30% being singletons. The sample, blood from the first hyperthyroidism diagnosis, precedes any ophthalmopathy symptoms.

J is TRBJ2-5 and V is TRBV10-3; D call uncertain. The specimen sequenced was blood. This clonotype was obtained from a man aged 35-49 years with Graves' hyperthyroidism that later progressed to Graves' ophthalmopathy. CDR3 nucleotide sequence: TGTGCCATCATGGCTAATGAGGCAGAAGATCAAGAGACCCAGTACTTC. It codes for CAIMANEAEDQETQYF.